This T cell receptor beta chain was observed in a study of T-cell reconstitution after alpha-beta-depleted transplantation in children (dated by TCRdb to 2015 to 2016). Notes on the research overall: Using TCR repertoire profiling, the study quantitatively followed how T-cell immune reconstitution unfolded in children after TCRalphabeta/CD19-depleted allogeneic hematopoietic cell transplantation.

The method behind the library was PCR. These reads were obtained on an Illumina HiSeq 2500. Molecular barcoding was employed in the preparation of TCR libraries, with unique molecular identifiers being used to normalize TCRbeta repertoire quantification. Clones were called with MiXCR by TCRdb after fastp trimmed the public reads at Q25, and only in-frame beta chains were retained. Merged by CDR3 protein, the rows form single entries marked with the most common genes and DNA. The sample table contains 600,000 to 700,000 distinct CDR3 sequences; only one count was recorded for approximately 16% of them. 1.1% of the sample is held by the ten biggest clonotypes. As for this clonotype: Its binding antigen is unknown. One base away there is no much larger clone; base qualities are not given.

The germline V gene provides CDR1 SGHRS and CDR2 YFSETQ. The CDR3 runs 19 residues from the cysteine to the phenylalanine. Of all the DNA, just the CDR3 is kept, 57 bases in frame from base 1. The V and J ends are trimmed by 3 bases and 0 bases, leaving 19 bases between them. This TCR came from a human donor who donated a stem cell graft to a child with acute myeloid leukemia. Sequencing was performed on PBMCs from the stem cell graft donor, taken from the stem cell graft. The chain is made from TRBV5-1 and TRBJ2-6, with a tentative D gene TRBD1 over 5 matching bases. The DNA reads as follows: TGCGCCAGCAGCTACTATCTGACAGCTGTTAGCTCTGGGGCCAACGTCCTGACTTTC. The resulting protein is CASSYYLTAVSSGANVLTF.